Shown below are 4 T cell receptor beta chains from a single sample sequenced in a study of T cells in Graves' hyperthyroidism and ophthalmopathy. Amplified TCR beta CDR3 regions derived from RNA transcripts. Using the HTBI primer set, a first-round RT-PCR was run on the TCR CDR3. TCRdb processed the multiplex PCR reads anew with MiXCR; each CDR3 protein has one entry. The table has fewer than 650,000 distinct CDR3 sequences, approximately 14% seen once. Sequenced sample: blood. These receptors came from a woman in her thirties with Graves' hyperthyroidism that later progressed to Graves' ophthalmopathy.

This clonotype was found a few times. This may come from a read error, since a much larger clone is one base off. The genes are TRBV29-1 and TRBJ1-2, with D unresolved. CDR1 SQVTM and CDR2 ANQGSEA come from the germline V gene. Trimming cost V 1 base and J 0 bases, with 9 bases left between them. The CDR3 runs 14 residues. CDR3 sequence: CSVEGTGANYGYTF. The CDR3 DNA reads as TGCAGCGTTGAAGGGACGGGCGCTAACTATGGCTACACCTTC.

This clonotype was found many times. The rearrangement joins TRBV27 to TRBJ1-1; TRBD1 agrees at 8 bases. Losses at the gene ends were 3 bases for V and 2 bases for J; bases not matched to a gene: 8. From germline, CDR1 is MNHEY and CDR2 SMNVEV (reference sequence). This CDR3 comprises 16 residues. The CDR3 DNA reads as TGTGCCAGCAGTTTGAGGGCAGGGGGCCCCAACACTGAAGCTTTCTTT. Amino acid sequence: CASSLRAGGPNTEAFF.

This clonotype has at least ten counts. The CDR3 sequence is CATSRAGQGTYEQYF. The CDR3 DNA reads TGTGCCACCAGCAGGGCGGGACAGGGTACTTACGAGCAGTACTTC. The V call is TRBV15, the J call TRBJ2-7; 9 bases agree with TRBD1. This CDR3 region has 15 residues. The germline gives CDR1 LNHNV, CDR2 YYDKDF (reference sequence). V shed 3 bases, J shed 4 bases, and the junction held 7 bases outside the gene matches.

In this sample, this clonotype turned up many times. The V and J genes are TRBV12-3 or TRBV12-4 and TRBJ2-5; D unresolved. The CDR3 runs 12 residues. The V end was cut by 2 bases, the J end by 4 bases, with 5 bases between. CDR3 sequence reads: CASSLSAETQYF. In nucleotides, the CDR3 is TGTGCCAGCAGTTTAAGTGCAGAGACCCAGTACTTC.